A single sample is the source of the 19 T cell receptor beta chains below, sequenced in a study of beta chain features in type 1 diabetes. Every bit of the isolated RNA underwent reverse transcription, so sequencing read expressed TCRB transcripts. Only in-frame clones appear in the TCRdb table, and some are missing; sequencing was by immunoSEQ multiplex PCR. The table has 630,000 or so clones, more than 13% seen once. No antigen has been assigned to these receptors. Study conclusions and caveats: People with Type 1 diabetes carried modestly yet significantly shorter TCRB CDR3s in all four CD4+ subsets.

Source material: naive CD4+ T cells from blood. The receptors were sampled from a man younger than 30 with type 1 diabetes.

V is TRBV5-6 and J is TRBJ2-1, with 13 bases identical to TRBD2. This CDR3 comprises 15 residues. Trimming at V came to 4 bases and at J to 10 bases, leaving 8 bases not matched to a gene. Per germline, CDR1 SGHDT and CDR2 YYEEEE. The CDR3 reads CASSPRTSGSIEQFF. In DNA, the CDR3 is TGTGCCAGCAGCCCACGGACTAGCGGGAGTATCGAGCAGTTCTTC.

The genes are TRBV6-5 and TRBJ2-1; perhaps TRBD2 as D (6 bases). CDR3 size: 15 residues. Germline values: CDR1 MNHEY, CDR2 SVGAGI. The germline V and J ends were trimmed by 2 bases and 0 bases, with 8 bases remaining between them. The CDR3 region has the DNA TGTGCCAGCAGTTACCTAGCGCCCTCCTACAATGAGCAGTTCTTC. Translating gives CASSYLAPSYNEQFF.

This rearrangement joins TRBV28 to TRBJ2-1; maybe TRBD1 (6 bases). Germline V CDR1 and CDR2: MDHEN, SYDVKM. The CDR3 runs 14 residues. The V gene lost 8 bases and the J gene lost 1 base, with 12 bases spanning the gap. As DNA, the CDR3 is TGTGCCAGCTCTTCCGGGACATCCTACAATGAGCAGTTCTTC. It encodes CASSSGTSYNEQFF.

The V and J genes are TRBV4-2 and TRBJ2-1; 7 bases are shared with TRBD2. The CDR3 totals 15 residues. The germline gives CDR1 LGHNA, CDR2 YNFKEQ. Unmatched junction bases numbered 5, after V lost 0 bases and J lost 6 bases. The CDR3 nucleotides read TGTGCCAGCAGCCAAGATGTGCTAGCGGTCAATGAGCAGTTCTTC. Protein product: CASSQDVLAVNEQFF.

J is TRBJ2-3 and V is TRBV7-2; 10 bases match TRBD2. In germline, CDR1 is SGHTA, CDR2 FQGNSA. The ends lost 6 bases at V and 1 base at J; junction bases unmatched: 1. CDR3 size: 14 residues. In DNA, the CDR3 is TGTGCCAGCAGTACTAGCGGGGGCACAGATACGCAGTATTTT. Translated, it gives CASSTSGGTDTQYF. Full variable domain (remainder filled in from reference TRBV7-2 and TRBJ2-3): GAGVSQSPSNKVTEKGKDVELRCDPISGHTALYWYRQSLGQGLEFLIYFQGNSAPDKSGLPSDRFSAERTGGSVSTLTIQRTQQEDSAVYLCASSTSGGTDTQYFGPGTRLTVL.

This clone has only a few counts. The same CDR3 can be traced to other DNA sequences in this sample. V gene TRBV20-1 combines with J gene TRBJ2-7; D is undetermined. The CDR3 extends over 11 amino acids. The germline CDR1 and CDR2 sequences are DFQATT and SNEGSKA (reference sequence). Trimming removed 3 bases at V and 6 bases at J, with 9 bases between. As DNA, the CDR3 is TGCAGTGCTAGGGGTGGTTCCGAGCAGTACTTC. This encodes CSARGGSEQYF.

This chain's CDR3 is CASTRDRGTDTQYF. The CDR3 DNA reads as TGTGCCAGCACCCGAGACAGGGGCACAGATACGCAGTATTTT. The chain couples TRBV28 to TRBJ2-3, with TRBD1 matching 7 bases. Trimming at V came to 7 bases and at J to 1 base, leaving 5 bases not matched to a gene. The CDR3 covers 14 residues. From germline, CDR1 is MDHEN and CDR2 SYDVKM.

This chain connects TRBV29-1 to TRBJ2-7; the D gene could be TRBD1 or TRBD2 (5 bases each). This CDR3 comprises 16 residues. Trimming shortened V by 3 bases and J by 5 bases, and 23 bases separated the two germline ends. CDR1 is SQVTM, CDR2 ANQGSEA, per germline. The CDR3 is CSVDGLSNPWGHEQYF. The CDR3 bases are TGCAGCGTTGACGGCTTGAGCAACCCGTGGGGACACGAGCAGTACTTC.

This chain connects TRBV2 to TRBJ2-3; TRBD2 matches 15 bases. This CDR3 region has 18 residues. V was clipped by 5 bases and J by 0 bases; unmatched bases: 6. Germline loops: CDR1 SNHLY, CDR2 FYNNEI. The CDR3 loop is CASSPGTSGRHSTDTQYF. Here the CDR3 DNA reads TGTGCCAGCAGTCCCGGGACTAGCGGGAGGCATAGCACAGATACGCAGTATTTT.

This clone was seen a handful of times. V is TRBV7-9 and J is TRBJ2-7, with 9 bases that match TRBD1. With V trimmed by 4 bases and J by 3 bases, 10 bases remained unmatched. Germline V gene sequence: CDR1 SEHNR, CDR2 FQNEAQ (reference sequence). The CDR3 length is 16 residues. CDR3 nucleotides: TGTGCCAGCAGCTCGAACAGGGGGCAGGTAGGCTACGAGCAGTACTTC. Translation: CASSSNRGQVGYEQYF.

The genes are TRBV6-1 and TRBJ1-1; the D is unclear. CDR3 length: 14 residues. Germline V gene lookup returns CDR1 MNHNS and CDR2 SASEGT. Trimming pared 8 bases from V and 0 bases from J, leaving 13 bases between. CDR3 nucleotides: TGTGCCAGCGTCAAAGGAGGGATGAACACTGAAGCTTTCTTT. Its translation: CASVKGGMNTEAFF.

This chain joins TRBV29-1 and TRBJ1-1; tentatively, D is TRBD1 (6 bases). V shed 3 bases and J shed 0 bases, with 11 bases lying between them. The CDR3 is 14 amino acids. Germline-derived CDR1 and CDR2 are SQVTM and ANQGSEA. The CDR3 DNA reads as TGCAGCGTTGACAGGGGAAATTTGAACACTGAAGCTTTCTTT. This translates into CSVDRGNLNTEAFF.

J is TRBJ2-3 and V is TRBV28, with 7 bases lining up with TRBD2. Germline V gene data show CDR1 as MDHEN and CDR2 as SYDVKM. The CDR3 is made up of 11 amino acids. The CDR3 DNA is TGTGCTTCAGCGGGACGGGATACGCAGTATTTT. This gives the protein CASAGRDTQYF.

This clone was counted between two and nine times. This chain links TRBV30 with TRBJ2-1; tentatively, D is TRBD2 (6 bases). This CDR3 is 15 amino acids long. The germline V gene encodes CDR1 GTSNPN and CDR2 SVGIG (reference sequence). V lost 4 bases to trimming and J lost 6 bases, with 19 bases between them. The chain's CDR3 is CAWTSPGLRLNEQFF. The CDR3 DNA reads TGTGCCTGGACCTCTCCGGGACTTCGACTCAATGAGCAGTTCTTC.

As DNA, the CDR3 is TGTGCCAGCAGCTCCACTAGCGGGGCTAGCACAGATACGCAGTATTTT. This sequence encodes CASSSTSGASTDTQYF. The rearrangement uses TRBV5-4 and TRBJ2-3; 10 bases are shared with TRBD2. The V gene's germline CDR1 is SGHNT and CDR2 YYREEE (reference sequence). This CDR3 is 16 amino acids long. V was pared by 3 bases and J by 0 bases, with 4 bases of the junction left unmatched. Filled out from reference TRBV5-4 and TRBJ2-3, the complete variable domain reads ETGVTQSPTHLIKTRGQQVTLRCSSQSGHNTVSWYQQALGQGPQFIFQYYREEENGRGNFPPRFSGLQFPNYSSELNVNALELDDSALYLCASSSTSGASTDTQYFGPGTRLTVL.

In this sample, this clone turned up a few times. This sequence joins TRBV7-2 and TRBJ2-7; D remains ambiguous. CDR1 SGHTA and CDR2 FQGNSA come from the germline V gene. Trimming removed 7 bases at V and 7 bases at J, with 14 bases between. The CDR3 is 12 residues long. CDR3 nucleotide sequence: TGTGCCAGCACCCTGGTAGGTGGGGAGCAGTACTTC. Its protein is CASTLVGGEQYF.

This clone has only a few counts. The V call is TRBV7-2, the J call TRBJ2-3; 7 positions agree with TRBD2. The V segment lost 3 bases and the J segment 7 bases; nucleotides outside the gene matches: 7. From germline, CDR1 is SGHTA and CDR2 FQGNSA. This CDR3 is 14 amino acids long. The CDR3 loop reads CASSLSGARNTQYF. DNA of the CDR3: TGTGCCAGCAGCTTGAGCGGGGCCAGGAATACGCAGTATTTT.

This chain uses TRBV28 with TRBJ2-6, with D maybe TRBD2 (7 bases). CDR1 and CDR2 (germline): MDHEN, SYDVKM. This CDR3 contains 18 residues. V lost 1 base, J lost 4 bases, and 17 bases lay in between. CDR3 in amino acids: CASSLFWRGRPGANVLTF. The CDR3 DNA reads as TGTGCCAGCAGTTTATTTTGGCGGGGGCGCCCGGGGGCCAACGTCCTGACTTTC.

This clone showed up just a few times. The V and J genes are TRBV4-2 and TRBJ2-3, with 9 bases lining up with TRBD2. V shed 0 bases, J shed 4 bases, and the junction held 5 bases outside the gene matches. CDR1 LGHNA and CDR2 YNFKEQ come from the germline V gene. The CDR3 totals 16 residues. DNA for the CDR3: TGTGCCAGCAGCCAAGAGGCTAGCGGGATGTCAGATACGCAGTATTTT. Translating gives CASSQEASGMSDTQYF.